Listed here are 17 T cell receptor beta chains from one sample, sequenced in a study of regulatory and conventional T cells in breast cancer. Each CDR3 protein is one row after TCRdb ran MiXCR on the PCR reads. Among 9,500 to 13,000 distinct CDR3 sequences listed, about a third were seen once. The specimen was conventional T cells from blood. Source of these receptors: a male donor in good health.

This clonotype was counted only a few times. The V call is TRBV6-2 or TRBV6-3, the J call TRBJ1-5, with D perhaps TRBD1 (6 bases). The CDR3 has 15 amino acids. Germline values: CDR1 MNHEY, CDR2 SVGEGT. V was pared by 8 bases and J by 2 bases, with 16 bases between. The CDR3 DNA is TGTGCCAGCCGCCACCGTGACAGGCGCAATCAGCCCCAGCATTTT. Residues: CASRHRDRRNQPQHF.

This clonotype has just a few counts. V is TRBV5-1 and J is TRBJ1-1; D unclear. The CDR3 contains 15 residues. The V gene lost 3 bases and the J gene lost 3 bases, with 15 bases spanning the gap. Germline lookup yields CDR1 SGHRS and CDR2 YFSETQ. This CDR3 reads CASSSAGLMDTEAFF. In DNA, the CDR3 is TGCGCCAGCAGCTCTGCCGGGCTCATGGACACTGAAGCTTTCTTT. The full variable domain, rest sourced from reference TRBV5-1 and TRBJ1-1, is KAGVTQTPRYLIKTRGQQVTLSCSPISGHRSVSWYQQTPGQGLQFLFEYFSETQRNKGNFPGRFSGRQFSNSRSEMNVSTLELGDSALYLCASSSAGLMDTEAFFGQGTRLTVV.

The V and J genes are TRBV2 and TRBJ1-5; 9 bases agree with TRBD1. The trim removed 6 bases at V and 2 bases at J, leaving 8 bases unmatched. CDR3 length: 16 amino acids. Germline CDR1 and CDR2: SNHLY and FYNNEI. CDR3 nucleotide sequence: TGTGCCAGCAGGGCCGGGACAGGGTCCGGCAATCAGCCCCAGCATTTT. Its protein product is CASRAGTGSGNQPQHF. The whole variable domain, remainder taken from reference TRBV2 and TRBJ1-5, is EPEVTQTPSHQVTQMGQEVILRCVPISNHLYFYWYRQILGQKVEFLVSFYNNEISEKSEIFDDQFSVERPDGSNFTLKIRSTKLEDSAMYFCASRAGTGSGNQPQHFGDGTRLSIL.

This clonotype was detected only a few times. V usage is TRBV20-1 and J usage is TRBJ2-5; TRBD1 agrees at 10 bases. CDR1 and CDR2 from the germline V gene are DFQATT and SNEGSKA (reference sequence). The CDR3 has 15 residues. V trimming: 6 bases; J trimming: 5 bases; junction bases outside the gene matches: 12. The CDR3 coding sequence is TGCAGTGCGAACCAACCCCGGACAGGGGGGGAGACCCAGTACTTC. Translation gives CSANQPRTGGETQYF.

The chain couples TRBV10-3 to TRBJ1-5; maybe TRBD1 (6 bases). Germline CDR1 ENHRY, CDR2 SYGVKD. V lost 6 bases and J 0 bases, leaving 15 bases between the germline ends. The CDR3 is 16 residues long. As DNA, the CDR3 is TGTGCCATCAGCGACCGAACAGGGAATAGCAATCAGCCCCAGCATTTT. Its protein is CAISDRTGNSNQPQHF.

The chain carries TRBV6-2 or TRBV6-3 and TRBJ1-5; 7 positions agree with TRBD1. CDR1 is MNHEY and CDR2 is SVGEGT in the germline V gene. The CDR3 is made up of 18 amino acids. The V gene end was trimmed by 2 bases and the J gene end by 0 bases; junction bases not matched to a gene: 10. CDR3 residues: CASSYRRTGITSNQPQHF. The CDR3 DNA sequence: TGTGCCAGCAGTTACAGGAGGACAGGAATAACTAGCAATCAGCCCCAGCATTTT.

This clonotype was detected many times. This chain joins TRBV6-2 or TRBV6-3 and TRBJ2-5; unclear D gene. The CDR3 has 12 amino acids. With 4 bases removed from V and 7 bases from J, the gap between germline ends came to 10 bases. Germline V gene sequence: CDR1 MNHEY, CDR2 SVGEGT. CDR3 DNA: TGTGCCAGCAGTTTACCCCACGGGACCCAGTACTTC. This translates into CASSLPHGTQYF.

This clonotype came up once. The rearrangement joins TRBV6-1 to TRBJ1-1; the D is unclear. V was trimmed by 8 bases and J by 0 bases, leaving 10 bases between them. This CDR3 contains 13 residues. Per the germline V gene, CDR1 is MNHNS and CDR2 is SASEGT. The CDR3 reads CASVGGLNTEAFF. Written as DNA, the CDR3 is TGTGCCAGCGTGGGAGGGTTGAACACTGAAGCTTTCTTT.

This clonotype was observed a few times. V and J are TRBV24-1 and TRBJ2-5; 8 bases align to TRBD2. The J segment lost 5 bases and the V segment lost 4 bases, leaving 8 bases of the junction unmatched. The CDR3 is 15 residues long. In germline, CDR1 is KGHDR, CDR2 SFDVKD. This CDR3 reads CATSDPGRAEETQYF. For the CDR3, the DNA is TGTGCCACCAGTGACCCCGGGAGGGCAGAGGAGACCCAGTACTTC.

Judged by abundance, this clonotype is medium-sized. The V call is TRBV20-1, the J call TRBJ2-7, with D perhaps given as TRBD1 or TRBD2 (6 bases each). The CDR3 extends over 14 amino acids. Germline-derived CDR1 and CDR2 are DFQATT and SNEGSKA (reference sequence). V lost 5 bases, J lost 7 bases, and 21 bases lay in between. CDR3 DNA sequence: TGCAGTGCTCGAAGGGGGGAGGCCTTTTTGGAGCAGTACTTC. Amino acid sequence: CSARRGEAFLEQYF.

A few counts support this clonotype. The chain employs TRBV20-1 and TRBJ2-7; the match to TRBD2 covers 9 bases. The CDR3 has 16 residues. V lost 3 bases, J lost 6 bases, and 15 bases stayed unmatched. CDR1 and CDR2 from the germline V gene are DFQATT and SNEGSKA (reference sequence). The CDR3 region has the DNA TGCAGTGCTAGCTTAGCGGGGGCGGGAAGTTCTGGCGAGCAGTACTTC. It yields the protein CSASLAGAGSSGEQYF.

This clonotype is judged medium-sized. The chain recombines TRBV20-1 with TRBJ2-3, with TRBD2 matching 10 bases. The germline V gene encodes CDR1 DFQATT and CDR2 SNEGSKA (reference sequence). J lost 3 bases, V lost 6 bases, and 6 bases had no gene match. There are 14 residues in the CDR3. CDR3: CSATPSGSTDTQYF. CDR3 bases: TGCAGTGCCACCCCTAGCGGGAGTACAGATACGCAGTATTTT.

This clonotype was detected only a few times. The chain employs TRBV6-5 and TRBJ2-7, with 7 bases identical to TRBD1. V dropped 7 bases and J dropped 7; count of bases not matched to a gene: 4. The CDR3 contains 11 residues. The V gene's germline CDR1 is MNHEY and CDR2 SVGAGI. The CDR3 DNA sequence: TGTGCCAGCACAAGGGGGCTAGAGCAGTACTTC. This gives the protein CASTRGLEQYF.

This clonotype occurred once. A read error is possible here, since a much larger clone lies one base away. The chain employs TRBV11-3 and TRBJ2-6; tentatively, D is TRBD1 (5 bases). Germline CDR1 reads SGHNT; CDR2 reads YENEEA. The CDR3 spans 12 residues. CDR3: CASSSGAIVLTF. In DNA form, the CDR3 reads TGTGCCAGCAGCTCTGGGGCCATCGTCCTGACTTTC.

This sequence joins TRBV12-3 or TRBV12-4 and TRBJ1-6, with D perhaps TRBD1 (5 bases). V lost 8 bases, J lost 11 bases, and 13 bases lay in between. The CDR3 length is 12 residues. CDR3 DNA: TGTGCCAGCCGTAGGGGCAGTCCACCCCTCCACTTT. Translated, it gives CASRRGSPPLHF.

The chain joins TRBV20-1 to TRBJ1-1; TRBD1 matches at 7 bases. This CDR3 is built from 16 residues. Germline CDR1 is DFQATT and CDR2 is SNEGSKA (reference sequence). V dropped 5 bases and J dropped 4; count of bases not matched to a gene: 16. The CDR3 region is CSAPPGGNRGGTEAFF. In nucleotides, the CDR3 is TGCAGTGCTCCCCCAGGGGGTAATAGGGGGGGCACTGAAGCTTTCTTT.

This clonotype was seen only a few times. The J gene is TRBJ2-3, the V gene TRBV6-2 or TRBV6-3; D could derive from TRBD1 or TRBD2 (5 bases each). The CDR3 has 14 residues. Germline V gene data show CDR1 as MNHEY and CDR2 as SVGEGT. Trimming took 2 bases from V and 6 from J, leaving 12 bases between them. The CDR3 sequence: CASSYRGPPDTQYF. Written as DNA, the CDR3 is TGTGCCAGCAGTTACCGGGGACCCCCCGATACGCAGTATTTT.